This T cell receptor beta chain was profiled in a study of shared clonotypes between healthy human individuals. As for the study in general: Three CD4 naive, three CD4 memory, two CD8 naive and one CD8 memory plate were used per donor. Findings and caveats of the study: Across subsets, estimated richness was generally greater for naive than for memory populations.

Between the trimmed V and J ends, which lost 5 bases and 7 bases, there was a span of 14 bases. Germline CDR1 SGHTA, CDR2 FQGTGA. The CDR3 loop spans 14 amino acids. The method was immunoSEQ multiplex PCR; TCRdb's version includes in-frame clones alone and lacks a portion of them. The table has about 700,000 clones, just over 90% seen once; the top ten hold about 24%. Comments on this clone: No antigen is known for it.

Naive CD8 cells comprised CD45RO-negative, CCR7-positively selected cells, excluding terminally differentiated effector memory CD45RA+ cells. The V call is TRBV7-3, the J call TRBJ1-4, with D possibly TRBD1 on 6 matching bases. The sequence was obtained from a man in his thirties or forties in good health. The sample consisted of naive CD8+ T cells sorted from blood. For the CDR3, the DNA is TGTGCCAGCAGCCCCAACCGGGACACTGAAAAACTGTTTTTT. Translation: CASSPNRDTEKLFF. Drawing the rest from reference TRBV7-3 and TRBJ1-4, the complete variable domain is GAGVSQTPSNKVTEKGKYVELRCDPISGHTALYWYRQSLGQGPEFLIYFQGTGAADDSGLPNDRFFAVRPEGSVSTLKIQRTERGDSAVYLCASSPNRDTEKLFFGSGTQLSVL.